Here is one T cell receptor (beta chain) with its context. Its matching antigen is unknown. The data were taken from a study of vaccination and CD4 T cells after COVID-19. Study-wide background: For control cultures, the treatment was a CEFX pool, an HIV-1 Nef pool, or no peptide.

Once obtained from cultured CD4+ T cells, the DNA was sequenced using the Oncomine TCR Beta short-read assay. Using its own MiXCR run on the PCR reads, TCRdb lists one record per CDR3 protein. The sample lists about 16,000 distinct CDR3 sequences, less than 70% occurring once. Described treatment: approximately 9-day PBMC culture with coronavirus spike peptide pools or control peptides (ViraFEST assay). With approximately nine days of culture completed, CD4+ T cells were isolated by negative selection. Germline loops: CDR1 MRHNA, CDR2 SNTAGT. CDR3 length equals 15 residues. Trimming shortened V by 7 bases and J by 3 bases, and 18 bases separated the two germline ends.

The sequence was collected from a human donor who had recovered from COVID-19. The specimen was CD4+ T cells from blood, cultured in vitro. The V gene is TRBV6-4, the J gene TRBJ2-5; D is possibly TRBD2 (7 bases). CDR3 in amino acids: CASNRGGPVEETQYF. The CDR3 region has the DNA TGTGCCAGCAATAGGGGGGGGCCGGTTGAAGAGACCCAGTACTTC.